These 9 T cell receptor beta chains were sequenced from one sample in a study of blood T cell repertoires in COVID-19. The assay was immunoSEQ multiplex PCR, and TCRdb's table has in-frame clones only and misses some. In the table there are about 50,000 clones, more than 90% of which are singletons. The sequencing input was peripheral blood. The receptors derive from a human donor in a cohort sampled during active COVID-19.

The V and J genes are TRBV3-1 (or the pseudogene TRBV3-2) and TRBJ1-2; 8 nucleotides match TRBD1. This CDR3 comprises 15 residues. Germline V gives CDR1 LGHDT, CDR2 YNNKEL (reference sequence). V was clipped by 0 bases and J by 6 bases; unmatched bases: 6. CDR3: CASSQDQDRVDGYTF. The CDR3, as DNA: TGTGCCAGCAGCCAAGACCAGGACAGGGTAGATGGCTACACCTTC.

The V gene is TRBV6-2 or TRBV6-3, the J gene TRBJ2-7; 10 bases are a match to TRBD2. With 4 bases clipped from V and 4 bases from J, the junction kept 19 bases outside the gene matches. Germline V lookup: CDR1 MNHEY, CDR2 SVGEGT. The length of the CDR3 is 19 residues. The CDR3 here is CASSSLQKGLAPNWYEQYV. Here the CDR3 DNA reads TGTGCCAGCAGTTCCCTCCAAAAGGGACTAGCGCCAAACTGGTACGAGCAGTACGTC.

V is TRBV11-2 and J is TRBJ2-2; 7 nucleotides align to TRBD2. The germline gives CDR1 SGHAT, CDR2 FQNNGV. J was trimmed by 4 bases and V by 8 bases; bases with no gene match: 4. The CDR3 contains 13 residues. CDR3: CASSGGSTGELFF. The CDR3, as DNA: TGTGCCAGCTCCGGGGGGAGCACCGGGGAGCTGTTTTTT.

In this sample, this clone turned up once. V and J are TRBV10-3 and TRBJ1-1; 8 nucleotides align to TRBD1. CDR1 is ENHRY, CDR2 SYGVKD, per germline. Unmatched junction bases numbered 5, after V lost 4 bases and J lost 4 bases. The CDR3 covers 14 residues. The CDR3 sequence is CAISGTGTSTEAFF. As DNA, the CDR3 is TGTGCCATCAGTGGGACAGGGACGAGCACTGAAGCTTTCTTT.

The V and J genes are TRBV18 and TRBJ2-7; D is uncertain. Germline V CDR1 and CDR2: KGHSH, LQKENI. There are 14 residues in the CDR3. The ends were cut back, 6 bases at V and 3 bases at J, with 15 bases in the middle. In DNA form, the CDR3 reads TGTGCCAGCTCGGGCCCCGTGGATCTCTACGAGCAGTACTTC. The encoded protein is CASSGPVDLYEQYF.

The genes are TRBV4-2 and TRBJ1-5, with D maybe TRBD1 (6 bases). Trimming removed 0 bases from V and 0 bases from J, with 12 bases in between. CDR3 size: 17 residues. Germline-derived CDR1 and CDR2 are LGHNA and YNFKEQ. The CDR3, as DNA: TGTGCCAGCAGCCAAGATGGGGGCAGGGCTAGCAATCAGCCCCAGCATTTT. Translating it yields CASSQDGGRASNQPQHF.

The CDR3 spells CASSYSRGGQPQHF. In DNA, the CDR3 is TGTGCCAGCAGTTACTCGAGAGGGGGACAGCCCCAGCATTTT. J is TRBJ1-5 and V is TRBV6-5; TRBD1 might be the D (6 bases). The CDR3 spans 14 residues. Trimming left V 0 bases short and J 7 bases short, with 10 bases between. In germline, CDR1 is MNHEY, CDR2 SVGAGI.

There are a few counts of this clone. This chain joins TRBV28 and TRBJ2-2, with a possible D match to TRBD1 (7 bases). V lost 6 bases and J 5 bases, leaving 13 bases between the germline ends. CDR1 and CDR2 from the germline V gene are MDHEN and SYDVKM. CDR3 size: 14 residues. The CDR3 protein is CASSYRGGTGELFF. For the CDR3, the DNA is TGTGCCAGCAGCTACAGGGGAGGTACCGGGGAGCTGTTTTTT.

V gene TRBV29-1 combines with J gene TRBJ2-5; 8 nucleotides align to TRBD2. This CDR3 spans 12 amino acids. CDR1 and CDR2 from the germline V gene are SQVTM and ANQGSEA. V shed 5 bases and J 3 bases; nucleotides not matched to a gene: 2. As DNA, the CDR3 is TGCAGCGTTAGCGGGGGAGAAGAGACCCAGTACTTC. Translated, it gives CSVSGGEETQYF.